These T cell receptor beta chains were read from a single sample in a study of shared clonotypes between healthy human individuals. The repertoire was sequenced with immunoSEQ multiplex PCR; TCRdb's copy has only in-frame clones and lacks some. The sample holds more than 400,000 clones; 81% are singletons and the top ten take roughly 13%. The sample taken for sequencing was PBMCs. Receptors originate from a woman in her thirties or forties in good health. Some clones in this sample may be carry-over from other donors' samples. Each CDR3 is given with its conserved first and last residue. D genes are given only for firm matches. Size tells how often a clone was seen (once, few, many) or the class of an expanded clone, and some rows leave it out.

.	TRBD1	TRBV6-5	TRBJ2-7	CASSLGTGRYEQYF	TGTGCCAGCAGCCTTGGGACAGGGCGCTACGAGCAGTACTTC
.	.	TRBV28	TRBJ1-1	CASRVPTEAFF	TGTGCCAGCAGGGTACCCACTGAAGCTTTCTTT
.	.	TRBV30	TRBJ1-2	CAWSVIGRNYGYTF	TGTGCCTGGAGTGTAATCGGGAGGAACTATGGCTACACCTTC
.	.	TRBV19	TRBJ1-2	CASSRSPRYGYTF	TGTGCCAGCAGCCGCTCCCCTCGCTATGGCTACACCTTC
.	.	TRBV10-3	TRBJ1-3	CAISTRKGNTIYF	TGTGCCATCAGTACAAGGAAGGGCAACACCATATATTTT
once	TRBD1	TRBV29-1	TRBJ1-4	CSVAKTGSVEKLFF	TGCAGCGTCGCAAAGACAGGGTCGGTTGAAAAACTGTTTTTT
.	TRBD2	TRBV19	TRBJ2-5	CASSIGGLAGTETQYF	TGTGCCAGTAGTATAGGCGGGCTAGCGGGAACAGAGACCCAGTACTTC
.	.	TRBV15	TRBJ1-4	CATSAGTTTNEKLFF	TGTGCCACCAGCGCAGGGACGACAACTAATGAAAAACTGTTTTTT
.	.	TRBV1	TRBJ2-1	CTSSQDRGSNEQFF	TGCACCAGCAGCCAAGATCGAGGGAGCAATGAGCAGTTCTTC
.	TRBD1	TRBV9	TRBJ2-7	CASSPPTGGGYEQYF	TGTGCCAGCAGCCCTCCCACAGGGGGCGGCTACGAGCAGTACTTC
.	.	TRBV28	TRBJ1-5	CASSSGLPHSNQPQHF	TGTGCCAGCAGTTCGGGACTGCCTCATAGCAATCAGCCCCAGCATTTT
once	.	TRBV11-2	TRBJ1-1	CASSLSSDTEAFF	TGTGCCAGCAGCTTAAGTTCGGACACTGAAGCTTTCTTT
.	.	TRBV9	TRBJ1-2	CASSPQGGGYGYTF	TGTGCCAGCAGCCCGCAGGGAGGGGGCTATGGCTACACCTTC
.	.	TRBV15	TRBJ1-1	CATRTGPTNTEAFF	TGTGCCACCAGAACGGGACCGACGAACACTGAAGCTTTCTTT
.	.	TRBV27	TRBJ1-1	CASSAYPPSGAFF	TGTGCCAGCAGTGCCTACCCTCCGTCGGGGGCTTTCTTT
.	.	TRBV29-1	TRBJ2-1	CSVLGFTKEQFF	TGCAGCGTACTGGGATTTACTAAAGAGCAGTTCTTC
once	.	TRBV5-6	TRBJ2-3	CASSFRGVQATDTQYF	TGTGCCAGCAGCTTTAGGGGGGTACAGGCCACAGATACGCAGTATTTT
.	.	TRBV12-5	TRBJ2-1	CASGRDLRWFF	TGTGCTAGTGGCCGTGACCTCCGGTGGTTCTTC
few	TRBD1	TRBV28	TRBJ1-1	CASSLPDRAGEAFF	TGTGCCAGCAGTTTACCGGACAGGGCTGGTGAAGCTTTCTTT
.	.	TRBV10-3	TRBJ2-7	CAISPSRSRYEQYF	TGTGCCATCAGCCCTTCGCGCAGCAGGTACGAGCAGTACTTC
.	.	TRBV7-2	TRBJ2-2	CASSLGTRVGELFF	TGTGCCAGCAGCTTAGGAACTAGAGTCGGGGAGCTGTTTTTT
many	TRBD1	TRBV28	TRBJ1-2	CASSPLGQGEWGYTF	TGTGCCAGCAGCCCCTTGGGACAGGGGGAGTGGGGCTACACCTTC
.	.	TRBV5-1	TRBJ2-5	CASSLYRDETQYF	TGCGCCAGCAGCTTGTACAGGGACGAGACCCAGTACTTC
.	.	TRBV7-9	TRBJ2-1	CASSLAELYNEQFF	TGTGCCAGCAGCTTAGCAGAGCTCTACAATGAGCAGTTCTTC
.	TRBD1	TRBV19	TRBJ2-6	CASSRGQGDSGANVLTF	TGTGCCAGTAGCCGGGGACAGGGGGACTCTGGGGCCAACGTCCTGACTTTC
.	TRBD1	TRBV11-2	TRBJ2-5	CASSLVAGQGTETQYF	TGTGCCAGCAGCTTAGTGGCGGGACAGGGTACGGAGACCCAGTACTTC
.	.	TRBV5-1	TRBJ2-1	CASSLEGLYYNEQFF	TGCGCCAGCAGCTTGGAGGGACTCTACTACAATGAGCAGTTCTTC
.	TRBD2	TRBV18	TRBJ2-7	CASSPFIPLAGYYEQYF	TGTGCCAGCTCACCATTCATCCCGCTAGCGGGATACTACGAGCAGTACTTC
.	.	TRBV7-9	TRBJ2-6	CASSRWNSGANVLTF	TGTGCCAGCAGCCGATGGAATTCTGGGGCCAACGTCCTGACTTTC
.	TRBD2	TRBV27	TRBJ2-3	CASRPQLASLDTQYF	TGTGCCAGCAGACCCCAACTAGCGAGCTTAGATACGCAGTATTTT
many	.	TRBV29-1	TRBJ2-3	CSVEDPSTDTQYF	TGCAGCGTTGAAGATCCTAGCACAGATACGCAGTATTTT
.	.	TRBV4-2	TRBJ2-2	CASSQVTGADTGELFF	TGTGCCAGCAGCCAAGTGACAGGAGCCGACACCGGGGAGCTGTTTTTT
many	TRBD2	TRBV7-3	TRBJ2-2	CASSLGLAGAIGELFF	TGTGCCAGCAGCTTAGGGCTAGCGGGAGCGATCGGGGAGCTGTTTTTT
.	TRBD1	TRBV10-3	TRBJ2-2	CAISQSGQDLLYTGELFF	TGTGCCATCAGTCAATCGGGACAGGACCTTCTGTACACCGGGGAGCTGTTTTTT